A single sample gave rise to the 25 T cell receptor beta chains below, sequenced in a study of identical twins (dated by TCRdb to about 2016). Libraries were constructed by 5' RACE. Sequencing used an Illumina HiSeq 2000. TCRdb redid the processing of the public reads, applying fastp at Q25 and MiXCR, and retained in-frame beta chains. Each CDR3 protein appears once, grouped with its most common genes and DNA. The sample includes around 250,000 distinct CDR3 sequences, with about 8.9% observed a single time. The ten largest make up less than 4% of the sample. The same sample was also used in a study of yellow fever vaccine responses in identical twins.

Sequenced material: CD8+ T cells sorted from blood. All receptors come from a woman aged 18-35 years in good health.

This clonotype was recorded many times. Here the CDR3 DNA reads TGTGCCAGCAGCGCCCTAGGGGAGCTGTTTTTT. Translation gives CASSALGELFF. The V gene is TRBV4-2, the J gene TRBJ2-2; no clear D. V was shortened by 5 bases and J by 8 bases, with 6 bases between the two germline ends. The CDR3 is made up of 11 amino acids. CDR1 and CDR2 from the germline V gene are LGHNA and YNFKEQ.

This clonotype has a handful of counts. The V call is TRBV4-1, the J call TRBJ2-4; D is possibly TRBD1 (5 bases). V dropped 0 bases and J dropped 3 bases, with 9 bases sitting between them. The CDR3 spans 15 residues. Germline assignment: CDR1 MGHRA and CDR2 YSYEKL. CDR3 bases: TGCGCCAGCAGCCAAGATGCAGGGATCAAAAACATTCAGTACTTC. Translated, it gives CASSQDAGIKNIQYF.

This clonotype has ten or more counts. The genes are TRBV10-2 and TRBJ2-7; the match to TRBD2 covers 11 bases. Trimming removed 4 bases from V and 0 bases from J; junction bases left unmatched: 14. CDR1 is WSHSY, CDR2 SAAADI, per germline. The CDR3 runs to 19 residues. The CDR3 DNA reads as TGCGCCAGCAGTGGGTCACCAACTAGCGGGGGACCCGGCTCCTACGAGCAGTACTTC. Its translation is CASSGSPTSGGPGSYEQYF.

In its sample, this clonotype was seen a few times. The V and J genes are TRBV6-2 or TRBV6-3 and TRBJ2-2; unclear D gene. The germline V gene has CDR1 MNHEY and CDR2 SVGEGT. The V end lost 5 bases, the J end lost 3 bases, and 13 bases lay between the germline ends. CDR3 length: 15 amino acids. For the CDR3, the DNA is TGTGCCAGCAGTACCCGGGTCGATCACACCGGGGAGCTGTTTTTT. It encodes CASSTRVDHTGELFF.

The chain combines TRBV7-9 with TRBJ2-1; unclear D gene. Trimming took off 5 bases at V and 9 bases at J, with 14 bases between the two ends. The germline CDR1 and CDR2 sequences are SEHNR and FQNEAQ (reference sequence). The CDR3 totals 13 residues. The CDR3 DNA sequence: TGTGCCAGCAGCCTAGGGATCCCCCCTGAGCAGTTCTTC. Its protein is CASSLGIPPEQFF.

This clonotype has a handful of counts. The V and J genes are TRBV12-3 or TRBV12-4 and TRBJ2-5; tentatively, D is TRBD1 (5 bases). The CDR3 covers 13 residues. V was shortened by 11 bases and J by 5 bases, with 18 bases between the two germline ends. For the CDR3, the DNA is TGTGCCGGATCGGCAGGGCTAAGGGAGACCCAGTACTTC. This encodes CAGSAGLRETQYF.

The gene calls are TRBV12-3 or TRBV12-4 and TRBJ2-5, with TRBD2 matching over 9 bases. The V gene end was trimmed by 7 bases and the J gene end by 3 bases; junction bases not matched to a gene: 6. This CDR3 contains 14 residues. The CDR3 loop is CASNTGLAKETQYF. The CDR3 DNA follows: TGTGCCAGCAATACGGGACTAGCCAAAGAGACCCAGTACTTC.

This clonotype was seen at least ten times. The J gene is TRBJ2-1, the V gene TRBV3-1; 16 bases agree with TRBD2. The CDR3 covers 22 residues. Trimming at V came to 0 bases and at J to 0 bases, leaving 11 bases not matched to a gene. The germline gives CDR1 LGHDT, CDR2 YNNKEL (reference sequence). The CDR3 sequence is CASSQDKGLAGGPRDSYNEQFF. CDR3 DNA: TGTGCCAGCAGCCAAGATAAGGGACTAGCGGGAGGGCCGAGGGACTCCTACAATGAGCAGTTCTTC.

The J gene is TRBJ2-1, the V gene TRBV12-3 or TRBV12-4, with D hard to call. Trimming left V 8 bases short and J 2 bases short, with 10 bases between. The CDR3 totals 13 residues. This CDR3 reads CASSGEAYNEQFF. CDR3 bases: TGTGCCAGCTCTGGCGAGGCCTACAATGAGCAGTTCTTC.

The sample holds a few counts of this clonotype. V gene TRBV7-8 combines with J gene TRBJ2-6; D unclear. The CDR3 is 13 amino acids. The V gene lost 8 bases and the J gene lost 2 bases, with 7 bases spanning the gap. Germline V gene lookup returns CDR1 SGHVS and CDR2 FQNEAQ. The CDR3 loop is CASSVAGANVLTF. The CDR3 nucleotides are TGTGCCAGCTCCGTGGCTGGGGCCAACGTCCTGACTTTC.

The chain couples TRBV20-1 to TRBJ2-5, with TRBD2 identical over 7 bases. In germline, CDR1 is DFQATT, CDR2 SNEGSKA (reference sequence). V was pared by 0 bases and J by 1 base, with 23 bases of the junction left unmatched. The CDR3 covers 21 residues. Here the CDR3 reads CSARDPSPNFQRGSAQETQYF. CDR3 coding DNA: TGCAGTGCTAGAGATCCCTCGCCTAACTTTCAGCGGGGCAGTGCCCAAGAGACCCAGTACTTC.

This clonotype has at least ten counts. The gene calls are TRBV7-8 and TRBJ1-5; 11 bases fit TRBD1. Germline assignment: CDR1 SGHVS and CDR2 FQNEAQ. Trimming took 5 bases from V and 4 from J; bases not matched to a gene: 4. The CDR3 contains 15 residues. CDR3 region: CASSQGTGGNQPQHF. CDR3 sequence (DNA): TGTGCCAGCAGCCAGGGGACAGGGGGTAATCAGCCCCAGCATTTT.

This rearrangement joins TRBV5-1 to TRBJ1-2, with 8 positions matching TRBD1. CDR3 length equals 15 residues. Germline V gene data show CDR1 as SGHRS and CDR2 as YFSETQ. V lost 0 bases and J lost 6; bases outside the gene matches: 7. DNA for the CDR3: TGCGCCAGCAGCTTGGTGGCCGGGACAGGAAATGGCTACACCTTC. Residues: CASSLVAGTGNGYTF.

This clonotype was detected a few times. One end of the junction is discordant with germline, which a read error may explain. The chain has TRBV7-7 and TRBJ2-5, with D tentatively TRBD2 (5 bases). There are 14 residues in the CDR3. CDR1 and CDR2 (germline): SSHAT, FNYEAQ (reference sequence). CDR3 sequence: CASSRDYSQETQYF. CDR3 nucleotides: TGTGCTAGCAGCCGAGACTACAGTCAAGAGACCCAGTACTTC.

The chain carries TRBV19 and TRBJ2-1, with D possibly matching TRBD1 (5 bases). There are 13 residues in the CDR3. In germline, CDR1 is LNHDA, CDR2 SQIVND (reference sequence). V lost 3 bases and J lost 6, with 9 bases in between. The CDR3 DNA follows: TGTGCCAGTAGTATTGACAGCCTCAATGAGCAGTTCTTC. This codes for CASSIDSLNEQFF.

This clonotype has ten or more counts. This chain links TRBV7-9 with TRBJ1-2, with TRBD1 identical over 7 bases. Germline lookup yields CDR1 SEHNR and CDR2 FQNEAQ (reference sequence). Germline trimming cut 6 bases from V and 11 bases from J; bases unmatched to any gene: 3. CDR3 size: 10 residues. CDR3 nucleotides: TGTGCCAGCAGTGGACAGGAGTACACCTTC. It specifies CASSGQEYTF.

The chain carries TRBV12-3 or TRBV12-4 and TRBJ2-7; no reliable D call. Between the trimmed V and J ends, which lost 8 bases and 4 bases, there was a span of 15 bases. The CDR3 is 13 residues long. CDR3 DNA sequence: TGTGCCAGCGGGCTAGTTGTCCAGTACGAGCAGTACTTC. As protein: CASGLVVQYEQYF.

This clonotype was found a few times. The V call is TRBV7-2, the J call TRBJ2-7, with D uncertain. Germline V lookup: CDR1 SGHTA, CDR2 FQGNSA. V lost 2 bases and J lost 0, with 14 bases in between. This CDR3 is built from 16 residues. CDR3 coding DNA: TGTGCCAGCAGCTTAATGCATGCGGTGAGCTCCTACGAGCAGTACTTC. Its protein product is CASSLMHAVSSYEQYF.

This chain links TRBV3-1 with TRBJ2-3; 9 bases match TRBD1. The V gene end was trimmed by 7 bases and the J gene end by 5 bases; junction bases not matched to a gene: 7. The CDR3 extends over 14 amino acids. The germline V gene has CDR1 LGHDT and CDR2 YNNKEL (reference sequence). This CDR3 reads CASTPTGGIDTQYF. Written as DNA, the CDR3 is TGTGCCAGCACCCCGACAGGGGGGATAGATACGCAGTATTTT.

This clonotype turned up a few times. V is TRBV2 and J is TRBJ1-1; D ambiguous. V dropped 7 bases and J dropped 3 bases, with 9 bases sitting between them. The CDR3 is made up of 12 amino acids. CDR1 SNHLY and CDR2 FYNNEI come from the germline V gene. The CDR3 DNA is TGTGCCAGCACTTGGGCGGACACTGAAGCTTTCTTT. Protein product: CASTWADTEAFF.

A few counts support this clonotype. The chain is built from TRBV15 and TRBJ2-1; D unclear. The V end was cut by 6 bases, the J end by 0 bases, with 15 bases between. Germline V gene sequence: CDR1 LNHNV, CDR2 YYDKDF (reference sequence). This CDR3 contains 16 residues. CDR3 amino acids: CATRFNGPRSYNEQFF. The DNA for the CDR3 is TGTGCCACCAGGTTTAACGGACCTCGCTCCTACAATGAGCAGTTCTTC.

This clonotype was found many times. This CDR3 is CASSVGEKLFF. CDR3 coding DNA: TGTGCCAGCTCGGTCGGTGAAAAACTGTTTTTT. The chain uses TRBV6-5 and TRBJ1-4; no clear D. In germline, CDR1 is MNHEY, CDR2 SVGAGI. V was trimmed by 8 bases and J by 7 bases, leaving 8 bases between them. The CDR3 extends over 11 amino acids.

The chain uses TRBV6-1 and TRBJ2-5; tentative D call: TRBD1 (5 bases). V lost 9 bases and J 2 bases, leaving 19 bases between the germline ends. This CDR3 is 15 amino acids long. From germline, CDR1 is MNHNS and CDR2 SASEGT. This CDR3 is CASGAGNAGQETQYF. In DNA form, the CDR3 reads TGTGCCAGTGGTGCAGGGAACGCAGGTCAAGAGACCCAGTACTTC.

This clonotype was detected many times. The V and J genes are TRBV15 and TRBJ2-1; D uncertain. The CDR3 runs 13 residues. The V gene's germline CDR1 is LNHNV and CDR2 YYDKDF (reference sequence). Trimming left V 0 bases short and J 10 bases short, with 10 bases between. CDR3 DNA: TGTGCCACCAGCAGAGATCGCGCGGAGGAGCAGTTCTTC. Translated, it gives CATSRDRAEEQFF.

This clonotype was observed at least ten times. CDR3 coding DNA: TGCAGTGCTAGACCTAGCGGGAGCTACGAGCAGTACTTC. Amino acids: CSARPSGSYEQYF. V usage is TRBV20-1 and J usage is TRBJ2-7; TRBD2 aligns across 10 bases. In germline, CDR1 is DFQATT, CDR2 SNEGSKA (reference sequence). The CDR3 spans 13 residues. Losses at the gene ends were 2 bases for V and 3 bases for J; bases not matched to a gene: 1.